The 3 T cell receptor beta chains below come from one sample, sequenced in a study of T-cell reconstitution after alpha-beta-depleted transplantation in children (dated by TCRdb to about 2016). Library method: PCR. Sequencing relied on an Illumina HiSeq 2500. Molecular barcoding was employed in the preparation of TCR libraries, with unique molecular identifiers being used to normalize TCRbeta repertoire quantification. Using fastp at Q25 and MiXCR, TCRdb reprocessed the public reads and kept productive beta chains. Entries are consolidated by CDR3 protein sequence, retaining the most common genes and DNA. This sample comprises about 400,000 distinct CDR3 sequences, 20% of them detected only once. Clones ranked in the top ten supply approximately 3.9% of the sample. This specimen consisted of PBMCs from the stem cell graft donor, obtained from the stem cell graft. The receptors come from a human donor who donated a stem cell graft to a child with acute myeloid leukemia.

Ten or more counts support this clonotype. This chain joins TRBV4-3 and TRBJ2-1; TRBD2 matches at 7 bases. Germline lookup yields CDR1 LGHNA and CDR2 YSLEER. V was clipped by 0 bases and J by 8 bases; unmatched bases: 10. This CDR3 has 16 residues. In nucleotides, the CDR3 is TGCGCCAGCAGCCAAGATCCTTATTTCGCGGGGGATGAGCAGTTCTTC. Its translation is CASSQDPYFAGDEQFF.

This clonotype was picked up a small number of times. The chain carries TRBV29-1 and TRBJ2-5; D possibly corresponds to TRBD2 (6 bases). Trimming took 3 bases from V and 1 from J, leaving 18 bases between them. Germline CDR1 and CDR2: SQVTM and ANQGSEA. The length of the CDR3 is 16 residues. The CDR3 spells CSVEGGLAMAQETQYF. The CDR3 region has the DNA TGCAGCGTTGAGGGTGGGCTAGCGATGGCCCAAGAGACCCAGTACTTC.

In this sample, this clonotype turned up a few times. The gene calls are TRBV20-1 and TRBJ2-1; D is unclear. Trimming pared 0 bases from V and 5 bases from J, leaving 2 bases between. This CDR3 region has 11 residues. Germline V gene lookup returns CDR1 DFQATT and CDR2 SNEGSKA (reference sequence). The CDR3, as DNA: TGCAGTGCTAGAGACCACAATGAGCAGTTCTTC. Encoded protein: CSARDHNEQFF.